One sample yielded the 14 T cell receptor beta chains listed below, sequenced in a study of T-cell memory formation after mild COVID-19. TCRdb itself ran the 5' RACE reads through MiXCR, one entry per CDR3 protein. The sample has some 120,000 distinct CDR3 sequences, approximately 15% seen once. Material: PBMCs or a T cell subset sorted from them (not recorded which). These receptors were obtained from a man between 18 and 35 years old who had mild COVID-19 (a few samples of this study predate the infection). Cell type and time point are not known.

This clonotype was counted ten times or more. The CDR3 DNA is TGTGCCATCGGGAGTCGGGCTATCACAGATACGCAGTATTTT. It encodes CAIGSRAITDTQYF. The genes are TRBV10-3 and TRBJ2-3, with D perhaps TRBD2 (5 bases). Deletions cut 8 bases from V and 2 bases from J, with 14 bases between. CDR1 and CDR2 (germline): ENHRY, SYGVKD. This CDR3 has 14 amino acids.

This chain uses TRBV5-1 with TRBJ1-1, with D maybe TRBD1 (5 bases). V gave up 0 bases and J gave up 7 bases, with 13 bases separating them. Germline values: CDR1 SGHRS, CDR2 YFSETQ. The CDR3 contains 14 residues. CDR3 sequence reads: CASSLEGPLLEAFF. In DNA, the CDR3 is TGCGCCAGCAGCTTGGAGGGACCGCTACTTGAAGCTTTCTTT.

The CDR3 region is CASRPRQGKHDTQYF. In DNA form, the CDR3 reads TGTGCCAGCAGACCACGACAGGGGAAGCATGATACGCAGTATTTT. The chain employs TRBV6-6 and TRBJ2-3; 8 bases align to TRBD1. The J segment lost 6 bases and the V segment lost 6 bases, leaving 11 bases of the junction unmatched. CDR3 length: 15 amino acids. CDR1 MNHNY and CDR2 SVGAGI come from the germline V gene (reference sequence).

This clonotype was detected ten times or more. V and J are TRBV4-2 and TRBJ2-5; TRBD2 might be the D (6 bases). V lost 1 base and J lost 5, with 14 bases in between. The CDR3 length is 15 residues. Germline CDR1 reads LGHNA; CDR2 reads YNFKEQ. CDR3 bases: TGTGCCAGCAGCCAAGGAGGAGCGGGCCGGGAGACCCAGTACTTC. Residues: CASSQGGAGRETQYF.

This clonotype was found many times. CDR3 in DNA: TGCAGCTTCGGGGCGGCGGGGACGGGCAATGAGCAGTTCTTC. This codes for CSFGAAGTGNEQFF. The rearrangement uses TRBV29-1 and TRBJ2-1, with a tentative D call TRBD2 (6 bases). The CDR3 totals 14 residues. V was trimmed by 8 bases and J by 6 bases, leaving 20 bases between them. Germline lookup yields CDR1 SQVTM and CDR2 ANQGSEA.

The chain is built from TRBV20-1 and TRBJ2-5; D uncertain. The CDR3 is made up of 13 amino acids. Germline V gives CDR1 DFQATT, CDR2 SNEGSKA (reference sequence). V shed 3 bases and J shed 4 bases, with 12 bases lying between them. In DNA form, the CDR3 reads TGCAGTGCTAGTGAGGCCCAAGGAGAGACCCAGTACTTC. Its translation is CSASEAQGETQYF.

The V and J genes are TRBV4-1 and TRBJ2-5, with D maybe TRBD2 (6 bases). This CDR3 contains 16 residues. Germline V lookup: CDR1 MGHRA, CDR2 YSYEKL. Trimming shortened V by 8 bases and J by 1 base, and 20 bases separated the two germline ends. CDR3 sequence (DNA): TGCGCCAGCTCCTACAAGAGGAGGGACTTCCAAGAGACCCAGTACTTC. This gives the protein CASSYKRRDFQETQYF.

This chain connects TRBV5-4 to TRBJ2-5, with 10 bases fitting TRBD2. CDR1 and CDR2 (germline): SGHNT, YYREEE (reference sequence). V shed 3 bases, J shed 7 bases, and the junction held 15 bases outside the gene matches. This CDR3 is built from 17 residues. The CDR3 is CASSSPTGTSVEWTQYF. CDR3 DNA sequence: TGTGCCAGCAGCTCCCCTACCGGGACTAGCGTTGAATGGACCCAGTACTTC.

This clonotype was counted a few times. This rearrangement joins TRBV30 to TRBJ2-3; tentative D call: TRBD2 (6 bases). The ends were cut back, 3 bases at V and 0 bases at J, with 10 bases in the middle. The CDR3 is made up of 14 amino acids. Germline CDR1 reads GTSNPN; CDR2 reads SVGIG (reference sequence). The CDR3 DNA reads as TGTGCCTGGAGATGGGCGGGAAGCACAGATACGCAGTATTTT. It translates to CAWRWAGSTDTQYF.

As DNA, the CDR3 is TGCGCCAGCAGCACCGACAACTATGGCTACACCTTC. Translated, it gives CASSTDNYGYTF. The chain recombines TRBV5-1 with TRBJ1-2; D unclear. The CDR3 consists of 12 residues. The V end was cut by 4 bases, the J end by 2 bases, with 6 bases between. Per germline, CDR1 SGHRS and CDR2 YFSETQ.

The V call is TRBV7-9, the J call TRBJ2-1, with 8 nucleotides matching TRBD1. The V segment lost 7 bases and the J segment 2 bases; nucleotides outside the gene matches: 10. The CDR3 spans 16 residues. Germline V gives CDR1 SEHNR, CDR2 FQNEAQ (reference sequence). CDR3: CASKHAVTGAYNEQFF. The CDR3 nucleotides read TGTGCCAGCAAACACGCCGTGACAGGGGCCTACAATGAGCAGTTCTTC. Filled out from reference TRBV7-9 and TRBJ2-1, the complete variable domain reads DTGVSQNPRHKITKRGQNVTFRCDPISEHNRLYWYRQTLGQGPEFLTYFQNEAQLEKSRLLSDRFSAERPKGSFSTLEIQRTEQGDSAMYLCASKHAVTGAYNEQFFGPGTRLTVL.

The sample holds many counts of this clonotype. This chain connects TRBV3-1 to TRBJ2-1; 7 bases fit TRBD2. Germline trimming cut 1 base from V and 7 bases from J; bases unmatched to any gene: 7. This CDR3 region has 15 residues. The germline CDR1 and CDR2 sequences are LGHDT and YNNKEL (reference sequence). The CDR3 region has the DNA TGTGCCAGCAGCCAAGGACCAGCGGGATCGAATGAGCAGTTCTTC. Amino acid sequence: CASSQGPAGSNEQFF.

The chain has TRBV6-2 or TRBV6-3 and TRBJ2-1; 10 bases are shared with TRBD1. V lost 4 bases and J lost 8; bases outside the gene matches: 8. The CDR3 spans 15 residues. CDR1 is MNHEY, CDR2 SVGEGT, per germline. The CDR3 reads CASSWGQGFGDEQFF. CDR3 nucleotides: TGTGCCAGCAGTTGGGGACAGGGGTTCGGCGATGAGCAGTTCTTC.

Ten or more counts support this clonotype. The V gene is TRBV7-2, the J gene TRBJ2-2; D may be TRBD1 (5 bases). Germline CDR1 is SGHTA and CDR2 is FQGNSA. Trimming shortened V by 2 bases and J by 4 bases, and 11 bases separated the two germline ends. The CDR3 consists of 15 residues. CDR3 protein: CASSLQGAPTGELFF. In DNA form, the CDR3 reads TGTGCCAGCAGCTTACAAGGGGCCCCCACCGGGGAGCTGTTTTTT.